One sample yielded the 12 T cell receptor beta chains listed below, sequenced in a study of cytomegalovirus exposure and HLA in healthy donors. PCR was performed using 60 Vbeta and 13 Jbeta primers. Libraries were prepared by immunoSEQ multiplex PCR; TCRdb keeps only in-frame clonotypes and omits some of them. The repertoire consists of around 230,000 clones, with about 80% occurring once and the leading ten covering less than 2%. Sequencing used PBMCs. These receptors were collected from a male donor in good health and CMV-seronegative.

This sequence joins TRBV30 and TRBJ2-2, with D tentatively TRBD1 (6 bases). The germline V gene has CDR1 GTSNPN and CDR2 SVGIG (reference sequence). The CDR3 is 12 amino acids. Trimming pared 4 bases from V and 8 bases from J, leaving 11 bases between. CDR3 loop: CAWIKGHGELFF. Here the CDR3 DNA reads TGTGCCTGGATTAAGGGACATGGGGAGCTGTTTTTT.

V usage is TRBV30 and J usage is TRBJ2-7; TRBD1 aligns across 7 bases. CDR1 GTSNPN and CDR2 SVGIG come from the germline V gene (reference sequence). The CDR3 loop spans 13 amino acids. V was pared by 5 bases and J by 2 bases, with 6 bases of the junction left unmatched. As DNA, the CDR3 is TGTGCCTGGGACCGAGGGACAGCCTACGAGCAGTACTTC. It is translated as CAWDRGTAYEQYF.

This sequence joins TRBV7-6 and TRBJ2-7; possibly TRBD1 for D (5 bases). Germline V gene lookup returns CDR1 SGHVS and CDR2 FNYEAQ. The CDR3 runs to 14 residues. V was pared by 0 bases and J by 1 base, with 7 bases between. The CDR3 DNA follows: TGTGCCAGCAGCTTAGCGGGGCTGTCCTACGAGCAGTACTTC. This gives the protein CASSLAGLSYEQYF.

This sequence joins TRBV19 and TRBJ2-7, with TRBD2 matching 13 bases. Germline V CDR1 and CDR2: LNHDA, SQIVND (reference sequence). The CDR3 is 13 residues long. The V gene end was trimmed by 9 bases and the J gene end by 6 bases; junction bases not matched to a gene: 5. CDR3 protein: CASRTSGSLEQYF. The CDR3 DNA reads TGTGCCAGCAGGACTAGCGGGAGTCTCGAGCAGTACTTC.

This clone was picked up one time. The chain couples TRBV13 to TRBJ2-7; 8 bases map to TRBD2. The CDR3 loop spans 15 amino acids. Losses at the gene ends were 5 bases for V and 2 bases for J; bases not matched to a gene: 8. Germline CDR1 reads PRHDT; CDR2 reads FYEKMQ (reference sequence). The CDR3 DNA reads TGTGCCAGCAGCGAAGGGGTAGCGGGACCCTACGAGCAGTACTTC. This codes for CASSEGVAGPYEQYF.

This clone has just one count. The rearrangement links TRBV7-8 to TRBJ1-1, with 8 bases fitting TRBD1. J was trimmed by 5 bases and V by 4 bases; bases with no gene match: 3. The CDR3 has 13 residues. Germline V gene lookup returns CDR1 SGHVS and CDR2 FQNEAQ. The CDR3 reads CASSSDRDTEAFF. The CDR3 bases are TGTGCCAGCAGCTCGGACAGGGATACTGAAGCTTTCTTT. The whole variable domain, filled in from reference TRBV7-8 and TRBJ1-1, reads GAGVSQSPRYKVAKRGQDVALRCDPISGHVSLFWYQQALGQGPEFLTYFQNEAQLDKSGLPSDRFFAERPEGSVSTLKIQRTQQEDSAVYLCASSSDRDTEAFFGQGTRLTVV.

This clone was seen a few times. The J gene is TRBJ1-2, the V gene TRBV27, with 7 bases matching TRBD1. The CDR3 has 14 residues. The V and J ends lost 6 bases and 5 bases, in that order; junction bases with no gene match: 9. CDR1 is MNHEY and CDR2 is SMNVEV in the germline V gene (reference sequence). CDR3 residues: CASSSQRQGYGYTF. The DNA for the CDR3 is TGTGCCAGCAGCTCCCAACGACAGGGTTATGGCTACACCTTC.

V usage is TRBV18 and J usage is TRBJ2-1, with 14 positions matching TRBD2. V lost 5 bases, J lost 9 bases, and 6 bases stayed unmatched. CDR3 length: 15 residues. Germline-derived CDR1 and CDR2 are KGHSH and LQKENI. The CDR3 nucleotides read TGTGCCAGCTCAGCCGGGACTAGCGGGAGTTTTGAGCAGTTCTTC. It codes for CASSAGTSGSFEQFF.

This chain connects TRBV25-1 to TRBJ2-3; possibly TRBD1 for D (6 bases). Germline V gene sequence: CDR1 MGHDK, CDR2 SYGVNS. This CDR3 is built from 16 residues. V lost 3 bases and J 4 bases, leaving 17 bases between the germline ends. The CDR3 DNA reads TGTGCCAGCAGTGAGGCCCAGGGGTGGGTTGCAGATACGCAGTATTTT. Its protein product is CASSEAQGWVADTQYF.

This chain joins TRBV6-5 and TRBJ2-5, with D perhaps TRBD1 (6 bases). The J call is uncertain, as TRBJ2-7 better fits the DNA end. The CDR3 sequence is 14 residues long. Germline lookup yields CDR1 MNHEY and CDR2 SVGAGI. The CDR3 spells CASSYGGQSYEQYF. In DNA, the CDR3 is TGTGCCAGCAGTTACGGCGGACAGTCCTACGAGCAGTACTTC.

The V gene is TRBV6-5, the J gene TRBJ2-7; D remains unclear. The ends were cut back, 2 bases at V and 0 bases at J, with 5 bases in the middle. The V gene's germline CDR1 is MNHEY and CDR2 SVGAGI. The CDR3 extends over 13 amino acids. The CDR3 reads CASSYTSSYEQYF. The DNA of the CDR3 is TGTGCCAGCAGTTACACCAGCTCCTACGAGCAGTACTTC.

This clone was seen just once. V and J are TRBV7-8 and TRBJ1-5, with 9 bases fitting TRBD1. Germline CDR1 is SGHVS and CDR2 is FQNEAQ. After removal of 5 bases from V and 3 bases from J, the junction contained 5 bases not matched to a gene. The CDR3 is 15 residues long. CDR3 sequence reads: CASSLGTGNNQPQHF. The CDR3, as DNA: TGTGCCAGCAGCCTCGGGACAGGGAACAATCAGCCCCAGCATTTT.